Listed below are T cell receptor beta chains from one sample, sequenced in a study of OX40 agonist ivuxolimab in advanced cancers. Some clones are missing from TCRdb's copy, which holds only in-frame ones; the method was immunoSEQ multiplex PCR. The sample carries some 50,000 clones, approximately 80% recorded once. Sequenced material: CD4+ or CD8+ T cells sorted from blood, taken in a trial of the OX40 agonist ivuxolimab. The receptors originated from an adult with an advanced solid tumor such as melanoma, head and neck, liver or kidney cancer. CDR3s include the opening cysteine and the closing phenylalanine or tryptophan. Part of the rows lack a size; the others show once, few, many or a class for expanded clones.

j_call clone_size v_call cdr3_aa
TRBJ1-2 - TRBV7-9 CASRDRTANYGYTF
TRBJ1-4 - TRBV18 CASSPYRDRNEKLFF
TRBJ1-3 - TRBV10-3 CAVMPGQGGGVGNTIYF
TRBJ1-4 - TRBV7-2 CASSFRGRGEKLFF
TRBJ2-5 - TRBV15 CATSRDPPGETQYF
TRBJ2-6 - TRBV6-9 CASSLESLRQSRANVLTF
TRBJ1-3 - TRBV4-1 CASSQARSSSGNTIYF
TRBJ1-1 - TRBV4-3 CASSQPGTGGGEAFF
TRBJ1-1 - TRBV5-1 CASSPGDRVNTEAFF
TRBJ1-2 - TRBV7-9 CASSLAMLAGGYTF
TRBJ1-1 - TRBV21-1 CASSKDSGLNTEAFF
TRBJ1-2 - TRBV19 CASSIGRGENYGYTF
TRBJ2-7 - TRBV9 CASSKGTGTHEQYF
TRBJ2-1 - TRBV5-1 CASSSSTEALGNEQFF
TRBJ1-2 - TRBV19 CASSPGQGIGGYTF
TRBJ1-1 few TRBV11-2 CASSLLSGFSGTGNTEAFF
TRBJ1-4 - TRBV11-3 CASSLRTAGVGVLGEKLFF
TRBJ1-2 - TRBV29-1 CSVEGQENYGYTF
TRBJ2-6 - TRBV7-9 CASSFPKGRSGANVLTF
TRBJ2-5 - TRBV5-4 CASSKQGALETQYF